The rows below give T cell receptor beta chains drawn from one sample of a study of PD-1 blockade in classical Hodgkin lymphoma. Profiled with immunoSEQ multiplex PCR; TCRdb holds only in-frame clones, not every one. The table has about 30,000 clones, around 67% seen once; the top ten hold roughly 15%. The sample was peripheral blood mononuclear cells (PBMCs), taken before the second cycle of nivolumab. The receptor set was obtained from a human donor with classical Hodgkin lymphoma. CDR3s include the opening cysteine and the closing phenylalanine or tryptophan. A D gene is named only where the DNA matches it firmly. Clone size is given for some rows only: seen once, a few or many times, or a class if the clone is expanded.

>TRBV2|NA|NA|TRBJ1-1
CASRGGNRNTEAFF
TGTGCCAGCCGGGGGGGGAACAGGAACACTGAAGCTTTCTTT
>TRBV18|NA|TRBD2|TRBJ2-1
CASSPPSGDYNEQFF
TGTGCCAGCTCGCCCCCCAGCGGGGACTACAATGAGCAGTTCTTC
>TRBV5-6|NA|TRBD1|TRBJ1-1
CASSARLGQGTTEAFF
TGTGCCAGCAGCGCCCGACTAGGACAGGGGACCACTGAAGCTTTCTTT
>TRBV19|NA|NA|TRBJ1-6
CASSIGPEGTLHF
TGTGCCAGTAGTATAGGGCCCGAAGGGACCCTCCACTTT
>TRBV18|NA|NA|TRBJ2-3
CASSQPRGDTQYF
TGTGCCAGCTCACAGCCGCGGGGAGATACGCAGTATTTT
>TRBV4-3|NA|NA|TRBJ1-2
CASSQDGPRGEGYTF
TGCGCCAGCAGCCAAGATGGCCCCCGAGGGGAGGGCTACACCTTC
>TRBV28|few|TRBD1|TRBJ1-6
CASSLVQGTSPLHF
TGTGCCAGCAGTTTAGTACAGGGGACTTCACCCCTCCACTTT
>TRBV28|many|NA|TRBJ2-6
CASNVRGAGANVLTF
TGTGCCAGCAACGTTAGGGGGGCTGGGGCCAACGTCCTGACTTTC
>TRBV5-4|NA|TRBD1|TRBJ1-1
CASSFDRDSEAFF
TGTGCCAGCAGTTTCGACAGGGATTCTGAAGCTTTCTTT
>TRBV13|NA|TRBD2|TRBJ2-3
CASSLGLGPSGAEADTQYF
TGTGCCAGCAGCTTAGGCCTTGGACCTAGCGGGGCAGAAGCCGATACGCAGTATTTT
>TRBV27|once|NA|TRBJ2-7
CASSLGTGPRFGEQYF
TGTGCCAGCAGTCTAGGTACGGGGCCGCGGTTCGGCGAGCAGTACTTC
>TRBV28|NA|NA|TRBJ2-7
CASKGGKFYEQYF
TGTGCCAGCAAAGGGGGTAAATTCTACGAGCAGTACTTC
>TRBV6-6|few|TRBD1|TRBJ1-4
CASRRPGGGEKLFF
TGTGCCAGCAGGCGTCCAGGGGGTGGTGAAAAACTGTTTTTT
>TRBV4-1|NA|TRBD1|TRBJ2-2
CASSPQGASGELFF
TGCGCCAGCAGCCCCCAGGGGGCTTCCGGGGAGCTGTTTTTT
>TRBV20-1|NA|NA|TRBJ1-1
CSARGLTEAFF
TGCAGTGCTAGAGGGCTCACTGAAGCTTTCTTT
>TRBV7-2|NA|NA|TRBJ1-6
CASSVDRPYNSPLHF
TGTGCCAGCAGCGTAGACAGGCCTTATAATTCACCCCTCCACTTT
>TRBV29-1|NA|NA|TRBJ1-4
CSVEFYEKLFF
TGCAGCGTTGAGTTTTATGAAAAACTGTTTTTT
>TRBV13|NA|NA|TRBJ2-2
CASARTGELFF
TGTGCCAGCGCCCGCACCGGGGAGCTGTTTTTT
>TRBV5-4|NA|NA|TRBJ2-3
CASSSSYFTDTQYF
TGTGCCAGCAGCTCCTCCTACTTCACAGATACGCAGTATTTT
>TRBV7-8|NA|TRBD1|TRBJ1-1
CASSFRTGGTEAFF
TGTGCCAGCAGCTTCAGGACAGGGGGCACTGAAGCTTTCTTT
>TRBV19|NA|TRBD2|TRBJ2-1
CASNPEGRRGLYNEQFF
TGTGCCAGTAACCCCGAGGGGAGGCGGGGGTTATACAATGAGCAGTTCTTC
>TRBV10-2|NA|NA|TRBJ1-5
CASSGSRAVGTYSNQPQHF
TGCGCCAGCAGTGGTAGTAGAGCAGTGGGGACCTATAGCAATCAGCCCCAGCATTTT
>TRBV6-5|NA|NA|TRBJ1-1
CASNLWGVDTEAFF
TGTGCCAGCAATTTGTGGGGGGTGGACACTGAAGCTTTCTTT
>TRBV7-3|NA|TRBD1|TRBJ1-6
CASSLEGQGGSPLHF
TGTGCCAGCAGCTTAGAGGGACAGGGAGGCTCACCCCTCCACTTT